This T cell receptor (beta chain) is drawn from a study of radiotherapy plus CTLA-4 blockade in lung cancer. Chemo-refractory metastatic non-small-cell lung cancer patients received focal radiation with ipilimumab CTLA-4 blockade. The study's findings and limits: Interferon-beta, together with early blood T cell clone dynamics, reportedly best predicted response. Researchers report tumor-derived TCR clones expanding in blood after radiotherapy plus ipilimumab.

The CDR3 loop spans 15 amino acids. CDR1 and CDR2 (germline): SGHKS, YYEKEE (reference sequence). The V end was cut by 0 bases, the J end by 4 bases, with 14 bases between. Worth noting for this clone: Its antigen is still unknown.

Profiled with immunoSEQ multiplex PCR; TCRdb holds only in-frame clones, not every one. This table holds tens of thousands of clones, roughly three quarters found once. The source of this sequence is a human donor with non-small cell lung cancer whose response to radiotherapy plus ipilimumab could not be evaluated. Sequencing used peripheral blood, obtained from a patient treated with radiotherapy plus ipilimumab. The chain employs TRBV5-5 and TRBJ2-7; D may be TRBD1 (5 bases). The CDR3 nucleotides read TGTGCCAGCAGCTTGGCCTTAGGGGCCCCATACGAGCAGTACTTC. The encoded protein is CASSLALGAPYEQYF.